This T cell receptor beta chain was profiled in a study of cytomegalovirus exposure and HLA in healthy donors. It was with 60 Vbeta and 13 Jbeta primers that the PCR ran. Profiling relied on immunoSEQ multiplex PCR, and the TCRdb table lists in-frame clones only, not all of them. The repertoire holds approximately 300,000 clones, with about four fifths as singletons. The CDR3 is 14 residues long. Germline assignment: CDR1 SGHRS and CDR2 YFSETQ. Deletions cut 0 bases from V and 3 bases from J, with 8 bases between. The sample consisted of PBMCs. The sequence came from a woman aged 40 to 55 in good health and CMV-seropositive. The chain employs TRBV5-1 and TRBJ2-3, with D hard to call. The CDR3: CASSLDPQTDTQYF. CDR3 nucleotide sequence: TGCGCCAGCAGCTTGGACCCCCAGACAGATACGCAGTATTTT. The full variable domain, with the rest looked up from reference TRBV5-1 and TRBJ2-3, is KAGVTQTPRYLIKTRGQQVTLSCSPISGHRSVSWYQQTPGQGLQFLFEYFSETQRNKGNFPGRFSGRQFSNSRSEMNVSTLELGDSALYLCASSLDPQTDTQYFGPGTRLTVL.